Listed below are T cell receptor beta chains from one sample, sequenced in a study of CD8 T cells in ankylosing spondylitis. TCRdb reanalysed the 5' RACE reads using MiXCR and keeps one entry per CDR3 protein. Among some 120,000 distinct CDR3 sequences listed, 12% to 15% were seen once. Source material: blood, either unsorted or a sorted T cell fraction (not recorded which). These receptors were taken from a female donor with ankylosing spondylitis or in good health (not recorded which). Both conserved end residues are part of each CDR3. The order of the fields is V gene, J gene, clone size, D gene, CDR3 protein, CDR3 DNA. A D gene is named only where the DNA matches it firmly. Clone size appears in some rows only: once, few, many, or a class for an expanded clone.

v_call: TRBV21-1; j_call: TRBJ2-1; clone_size: few; d_call: NA; cdr3_aa: CASSKVGTVIYNEQFF; cdr3_nt: TGTGCCAGCAGCAAAGTCGGGACGGTGATCTACAATGAGCAGTTCTTC
v_call: TRBV20-1; j_call: TRBJ2-7; clone_size: few; d_call: NA; cdr3_aa: CSARTDNYEQYF; cdr3_nt: TGCAGTGCTCGGACAGACAATTACGAGCAGTACTTC
v_call: TRBV11-2; j_call: TRBJ2-1; clone_size: NA; d_call: TRBD1; cdr3_aa: CASSGTGGFNNEQFF; cdr3_nt: TGTGCCAGCAGCGGTACAGGGGGCTTCAACAATGAGCAGTTCTTC
v_call: TRBV20-1; j_call: TRBJ2-3; clone_size: NA; d_call: NA; cdr3_aa: CSALRENSDTQYF; cdr3_nt: TGCAGTGCTCTGAGGGAGAACTCAGATACGCAGTATTTT
v_call: TRBV7-6; j_call: TRBJ1-4; clone_size: many; d_call: NA; cdr3_aa: CASSLTTGEKLFF; cdr3_nt: TGTGCCAGCAGTCTCACCACGGGTGAAAAACTGTTTTTT
v_call: TRBV7-2; j_call: TRBJ1-3; clone_size: NA; d_call: NA; cdr3_aa: CASSLDRLTGNTIYF; cdr3_nt: TGTGCCAGCAGCTTAGACAGGTTGACTGGAAACACCATATATTTT
v_call: TRBV25-1; j_call: TRBJ1-1; clone_size: few; d_call: NA; cdr3_aa: CASRKLHGNTEAFF; cdr3_nt: TGTGCCAGCAGAAAGCTACATGGGAACACTGAAGCTTTCTTT
v_call: TRBV20-1; j_call: TRBJ1-5; clone_size: many; d_call: TRBD1; cdr3_aa: CSAVPGQINQPQHF; cdr3_nt: TGCAGTGCTGTTCCGGGACAGATCAATCAGCCCCAGCATTTT
v_call: TRBV5-1; j_call: TRBJ1-5; clone_size: many; d_call: TRBD1; cdr3_aa: CASSLGQGDQPQHF; cdr3_nt: TGCGCCAGCAGCTTGGGACAGGGAGATCAGCCCCAGCATTTT
v_call: TRBV7-2; j_call: TRBJ2-1; clone_size: many; d_call: TRBD1; cdr3_aa: CASSPRTGDEQFF; cdr3_nt: TGTGCCAGCAGCCCGAGGACAGGGGATGAGCAGTTCTTC
v_call: TRBV6-5; j_call: TRBJ2-1; clone_size: few; d_call: NA; cdr3_aa: CASSSLDSPGEQFF; cdr3_nt: TGTGCCAGCAGTTCCCTGGACTCTCCCGGTGAGCAGTTCTTC
v_call: TRBV12-3/TRBV12-4; j_call: TRBJ2-3; clone_size: many; d_call: TRBD2; cdr3_aa: CASRRTSGRADTQYF; cdr3_nt: TGTGCCAGCAGAAGGACTAGCGGGAGGGCAGATACGCAGTATTTT
v_call: TRBV6-5; j_call: TRBJ2-7; clone_size: many; d_call: NA; cdr3_aa: CASSYSTPRVYEQYF; cdr3_nt: TGTGCCAGCAGTTACTCGACTCCCAGGGTATACGAGCAGTACTTC